This is a list of T cell receptor beta chains from one sample in a study of T cell responses to AZD1222 COVID-19 vaccine. Sequenced by immunoSEQ multiplex PCR; TCRdb stores in-frame clones only, minus some. The data contain roughly 70,000 clones, roughly 84% of them seen just once; the ten biggest clones take up roughly 17%. Sequenced material: peripheral blood, taken on day 0 of AZD1222 vaccination. The source is an adult in good health. Both conserved end residues are part of each CDR3. A D gene is named only where the DNA matches it firmly. Only some rows state a clone size, as once, few, many or a class for expanded clones.

v_call,clone_size,cdr3_length,d_call,j_call,cdr3_aa,cdr3_nt
TRBV7-3,NA,13,NA,TRBJ2-7,CASSLGGRSEQYF,TGTGCCAGCAGCTTAGGGGGTAGATCCGAGCAGTACTTC
TRBV6-1,once,14,TRBD1,TRBJ1-4,CASTLDRGHRKLFF,TGTGCCAGCACCTTGGACAGGGGGCATCGAAAACTGTTTTTT
TRBV19,NA,15,TRBD1,TRBJ2-5,CASSTLTGGKETQYF,TGTGCCAGTAGTACACTGACAGGGGGCAAAGAGACCCAGTACTTC
TRBV6-2/TRBV6-3,NA,16,TRBD1,TRBJ2-7,CASSYSIQGARYEQYF,TGTGCCAGCAGTTACTCGATCCAGGGGGCGCGGTACGAGCAGTACTTC
TRBV6-5,NA,15,NA,TRBJ1-1,CASSYSGHMNTEAFF,TGTGCCAGCAGTTACTCGGGACACATGAACACTGAAGCTTTCTTT
TRBV6-2/TRBV6-3,NA,12,NA,TRBJ1-5,CASSYSHQPQHF,TGTGCCAGCAGTTACTCCCATCAGCCCCAGCATTTT
TRBV24-1,once,14,TRBD1,TRBJ2-7,CATSDRTGIYEQYF,TGTGCCACCAGTGATAGGACAGGAATCTACGAGCAGTACTTC
TRBV4-1,NA,13,NA,TRBJ1-5,CASRRSSNQPQHF,TGCGCCAGCAGGCGGAGTAGCAATCAGCCCCAGCATTTT
TRBV7-2,NA,15,NA,TRBJ1-5,CASSLDSNGHQPQHF,TGTGCCAGCAGCTTAGACAGCAACGGTCATCAGCCCCAGCATTTT
TRBV6-4,NA,14,TRBD1,TRBJ2-3,CASSSGQGSDTQYF,TGTGCCAGCAGTAGCGGACAGGGGTCAGATACGCAGTATTTT
TRBV7-7,NA,14,NA,TRBJ2-5,CASSLAPEWETQYF,TGTGCTAGCAGCTTAGCCCCCGAATGGGAGACCCAGTACTTC
TRBV5-5,medium-sized,15,NA,TRBJ2-3,CASSSGRTSTDTQYF,TGTGCCAGCAGCTCGGGACGGACTAGCACAGATACGCAGTATTTT
TRBV6-4,NA,14,NA,TRBJ1-2,CASSAGPNNYGYTF,TGTGCCAGCAGTGCGGGCCCAAACAACTATGGCTACACCTTC
TRBV7-9,few,13,NA,TRBJ2-5,CASSFLVGETQYF,TGTGCCAGCAGCTTTCTGGTCGGAGAGACCCAGTACTTC
TRBV24-1,NA,16,TRBD2,TRBJ2-1,CATSDPRGGRPNEQFF,TGTGCCACCAGTGACCCTCGCGGGGGGCGCCCGAATGAGCAGTTCTTC
TRBV15,NA,12,NA,TRBJ2-7,CATSGGYVEQYF,TGTGCCACCAGCGGGGGTTATGTGGAGCAGTACTTC
TRBV19,once,15,NA,TRBJ1-4,CASSTPRVGSEKLFF,TGTGCCAGTAGTACCCCCCGGGTTGGGAGTGAAAAACTGTTTTTT
TRBV5-1,NA,14,NA,TRBJ2-1,CASSVRDESSEQFF,TGCGCCAGCAGCGTCCGGGACGAAAGCAGTGAGCAGTTCTTC
TRBV2,NA,17,NA,TRBJ2-2,CASSWGDTGEVTGELFF,TGTGCCAGCAGTTGGGGGGACACCGGCGAGGTTACCGGGGAGCTGTTTTTT
TRBV7-8,NA,14,NA,TRBJ2-7,CASSLVGVLYEQYF,TGTGCCAGCAGCTTAGTCGGAGTACTCTACGAGCAGTACTTC
TRBV3-1/TRBV3-2,once,11,NA,TRBJ2-1,CASRGSNEQFF,TGTGCCAGCAGGGGGTCAAATGAGCAGTTCTTC
TRBV7-2,NA,13,NA,TRBJ2-1,CASSSPLLNEQFF,TGTGCCAGCAGCTCCCCACTCCTTAATGAGCAGTTCTTC
TRBV7-3,NA,12,NA,TRBJ1-1,CASSSRLGEAFF,TGTGCCAGCAGCTCCCGCTTGGGGGAAGCTTTCTTT
TRBV6-5,few,14,NA,TRBJ1-2,CASRTDTANYGYTF,TGTGCCAGCAGGACAGACACAGCTAACTATGGCTACACCTTC
TRBV30,NA,16,TRBD1,TRBJ1-5,CAWSRQGGGSNQPQHF,TGTGCCTGGAGTCGACAGGGGGGAGGTAGCAATCAGCCCCAGCATTTT
TRBV6-2/TRBV6-3,NA,15,TRBD2,TRBJ2-3,CASSPRGGGTDTQYF,TGTGCCAGCAGCCCCCGGGGGGGCGGCACAGATACGCAGTATTTT
TRBV28,NA,14,TRBD2,TRBJ2-7,CASSRMGGGYEQYF,TGTGCCAGCAGCCGTATGGGCGGGGGCTACGAGCAGTACTTC
TRBV27,NA,13,NA,TRBJ2-1,CASSLERVHEQFF,TGTGCCAGCAGTTTGGAAAGGGTACATGAGCAGTTCTTC
TRBV7-2,few,14,NA,TRBJ1-1,CASSSPTVNTEAFF,TGTGCCAGCAGCTCCCCGACGGTGAACACTGAAGCTTTCTTT
TRBV5-4,few,16,NA,TRBJ1-2,CASSLDYKGTDYGYTF,TGTGCCAGCAGCTTGGACTATAAGGGGACGGACTATGGCTACACCTTC
TRBV19,NA,13,NA,TRBJ2-5,CASSKGGRETQYF,TGTGCCAGTAGTAAGGGGGGAAGAGAGACCCAGTACTTC
TRBV19,few,14,NA,TRBJ1-1,CASSTNGDNTEAFF,TGTGCCAGTAGTACTAACGGAGACAACACTGAAGCTTTCTTT
TRBV5-1,NA,14,NA,TRBJ2-7,CASSGGAFSYEQYF,TGCGCCAGCAGTGGGGGGGCCTTCTCCTACGAGCAGTACTTC
TRBV7-9,NA,16,TRBD1,TRBJ1-2,CASSRPGGASNYGYTF,TGTGCCAGCAGCCGCCCAGGGGGCGCGTCTAACTATGGCTACACCTTC
TRBV9,few,14,NA,TRBJ1-6,CASSTSGTKRTLHF,TGTGCCAGCAGCACCTCCGGGACAAAAAGAACTCTCCACTTT
TRBV6-6,NA,13,TRBD1,TRBJ1-1,CASQTGVYTEAFF,TGTGCCAGTCAAACAGGGGTATACACTGAAGCTTTCTTT
TRBV7-9,NA,14,NA,TRBJ1-1,CASSLGPKNTEAFF,TGTGCCAGCAGCTTAGGACCTAAGAACACTGAAGCTTTCTTT
TRBV3-1/TRBV3-2,NA,14,NA,TRBJ2-3,CASSHTDSPDTQYF,TGTGCCAGCAGCCACACTGACAGCCCAGATACGCAGTATTTT
TRBV27,once,18,TRBD1,TRBJ2-5,CASRDPTARDRAGETQYF,TGTGCCAGCAGAGATCCAACCGCCCGGGACAGGGCGGGGGAGACCCAGTACTTC
TRBV7-9,NA,11,NA,TRBJ1-6,CASSRDSPLHF,TGTGCCAGCAGCCGAGATTCACCCCTCCACTTT
TRBV30,NA,16,NA,TRBJ1-4,CAWSASLQQGYKKLFF,TGTGCCTGGAGTGCTTCCTTACAACAGGGATATAAAAAACTGTTTTTT
TRBV9,once,14,NA,TRBJ1-5,CASSLGRGNQPQHF,TGTGCCAGCAGCCTTGGACGGGGCAATCAGCCCCAGCATTTT
TRBV5-8,NA,17,TRBD2,TRBJ2-2,CASSLPREGANTGELFF,TGTGCCAGCAGCTTGCCACGGGAGGGGGCGAACACCGGGGAGCTGTTTTTT
TRBV7-2,NA,13,NA,TRBJ1-6,CASSLVPESPLHF,TGTGCCAGCAGCTTAGTCCCAGAATCACCCCTCCACTTT
TRBV2,NA,14,NA,TRBJ2-5,CASSETNLGETQYF,TGTGCCAGCAGTGAAACTAATCTAGGAGAGACCCAGTACTTC